This entry features one T cell receptor beta chain sequence. This specimen belongs to a study of T cells in Graves' hyperthyroidism and ophthalmopathy. The investigators amplified TCR beta CDR3 regions from RNA transcripts. HTBI primers were the set used in a first-round RT-PCR of the TCR CDR3. TCRdb ran MiXCR on the multiplex PCR reads and lists one entry per CDR3 protein. The sample lists around 300,000 distinct CDR3 sequences, about an eighth occurring once. The sequencing sample was made of blood. The receptor comes from a woman between 25 and 40 years old with Graves' hyperthyroidism that later progressed to Graves' ophthalmopathy.

This CDR3 reads CATTQGLAGSYNEQFF. CDR3 nucleotide sequence: TGTGCCACCACTCAGGGACTAGCGGGGTCCTACAATGAGCAGTTCTTC. The chain recombines TRBV6-2 or TRBV6-3 with TRBJ2-1; 13 nucleotides align to TRBD2. Per the germline V gene, CDR1 is MNHEY and CDR2 is SVGEGT. V was pared by 10 bases and J by 1 base, with 7 bases of the junction left unmatched. There are 16 residues in the CDR3.